This TCR beta chain emerged from a study of spatial heterogeneity in lung cancer. Regarding time point: sample taken at primary tumor resection. Whole RNA was taken from tumor, nontumor lung or frozen PBMC; it was then sequenced unsorted. This clonotype was recorded at least ten times. All TCR cDNA molecules were individually tagged with a unique molecular identifier. TCRdb analysed the 5' RACE reads with MiXCR anew, one entry per CDR3 protein. The sample holds some 11,000 distinct CDR3 sequences, 8.5% to 9.5% seen once. The CDR3 is made up of 17 amino acids. V lost 5 bases to trimming and J lost 2 bases; unmatched junction nucleotides: 5. Germline CDR1 SGHTA, CDR2 FQGNSA.

The chain carries TRBV7-2 and TRBJ2-3; 15 positions agree with TRBD2. This receptor was obtained from a male donor with early-stage non-small cell lung cancer. The material was PBMCs, obtained at surgery. CDR3 coding DNA: TGTGCCAGCAGCGTCGGGACTAGCGGGAGGTTCACAGATACGCAGTATTTT. Its translation: CASSVGTSGRFTDTQYF.